This TCR beta chain was identified during a study of T-cell reconstitution after alpha-beta-depleted transplantation in children. Germline CDR1 MGHDK, CDR2 SYGVNS. The V end lost 4 bases, the J end lost 9 bases, and 16 bases lay between the germline ends. CDR3 size: 14 residues. Molecular barcoding with unique molecular identifiers was used for the TCRbeta library. One entry per CDR3 protein results from TCRdb running MiXCR on the PCR reads. The sample gives about a million distinct CDR3 sequences, under 30% of which show up once; roughly 31% is in the top ten. The material sequenced was PBMCs, mostly from graft donor cells, taken 360 days after TCRalphabeta/CD19-depleted stem cell transplant. This receptor was obtained from a boy under three years old who had a stem cell transplant for SCID, so the T cells may come from the graft donor. The chain couples TRBV25-1 to TRBJ2-1, with D maybe TRBD1 (5 bases). The CDR3 reads CASSARERKGEQFF. In DNA form, the CDR3 reads TGTGCCAGCAGTGCCAGGGAACGCAAGGGTGAGCAGTTCTTC.